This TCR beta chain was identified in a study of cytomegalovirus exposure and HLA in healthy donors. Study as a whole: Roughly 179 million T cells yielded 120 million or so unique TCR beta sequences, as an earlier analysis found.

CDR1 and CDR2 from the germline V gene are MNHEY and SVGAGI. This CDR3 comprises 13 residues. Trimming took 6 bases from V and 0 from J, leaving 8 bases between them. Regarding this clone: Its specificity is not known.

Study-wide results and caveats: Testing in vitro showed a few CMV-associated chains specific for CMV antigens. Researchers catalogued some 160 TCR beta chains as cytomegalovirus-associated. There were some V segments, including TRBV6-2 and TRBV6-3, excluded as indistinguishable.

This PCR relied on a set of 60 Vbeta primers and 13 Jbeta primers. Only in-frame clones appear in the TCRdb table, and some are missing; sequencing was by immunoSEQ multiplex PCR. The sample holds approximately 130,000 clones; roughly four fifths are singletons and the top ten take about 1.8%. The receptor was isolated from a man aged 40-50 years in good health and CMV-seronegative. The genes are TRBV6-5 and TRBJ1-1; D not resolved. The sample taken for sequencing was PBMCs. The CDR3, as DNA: TGTGCCAGCAGAGAAAGCATGAACACTGAAGCTTTCTTT. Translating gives CASRESMNTEAFF.